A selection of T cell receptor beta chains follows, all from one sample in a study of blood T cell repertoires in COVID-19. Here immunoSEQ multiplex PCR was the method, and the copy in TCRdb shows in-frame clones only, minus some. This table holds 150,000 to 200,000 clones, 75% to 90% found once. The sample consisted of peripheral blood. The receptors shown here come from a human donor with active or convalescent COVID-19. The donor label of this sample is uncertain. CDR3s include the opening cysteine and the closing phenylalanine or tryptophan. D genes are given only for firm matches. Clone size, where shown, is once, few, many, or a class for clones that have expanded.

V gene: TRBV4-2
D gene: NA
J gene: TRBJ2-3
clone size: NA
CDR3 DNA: TGTGCCAGCAGCCAAGACAGATCCTTCACAGATACGCAGTATTTT
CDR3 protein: CASSQDRSFTDTQYF

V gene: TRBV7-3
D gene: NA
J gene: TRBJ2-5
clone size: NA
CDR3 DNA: TGTGCCAGCAGCAATATGACATGGTGGACTCCGAAAGAGACCCAGTACTTC
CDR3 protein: CASSNMTWWTPKETQYF

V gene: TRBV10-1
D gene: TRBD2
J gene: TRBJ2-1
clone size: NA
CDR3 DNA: TGCGCCAGCAGTTACGGGGTGAAGCGGGAGGGTTCCTACAATGAGCAGTTCTTC
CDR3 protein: CASSYGVKREGSYNEQFF

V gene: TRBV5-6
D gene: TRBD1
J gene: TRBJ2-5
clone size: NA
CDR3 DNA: TGTGCCAGCAGCTGGCAGACAGGGACGTCGTACCAAGAGACCCAGTACTTC
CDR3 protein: CASSWQTGTSYQETQYF

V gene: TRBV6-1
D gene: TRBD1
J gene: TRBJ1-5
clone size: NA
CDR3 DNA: TGTGCCAGCAGTGAAAGGAGGGGGCGGGTATATCAGCCCCAGCATTTT
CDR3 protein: CASSERRGRVYQPQHF

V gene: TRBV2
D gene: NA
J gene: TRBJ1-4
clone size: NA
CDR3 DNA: TGTGCCAGCAGTCAAGCGGGACTCGGGGAAAAACTGTTTTTT
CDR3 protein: CASSQAGLGEKLFF

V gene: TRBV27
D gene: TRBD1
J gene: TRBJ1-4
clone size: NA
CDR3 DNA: TGTGCCAGCAGTCCTTGGGACAGGGAAAGGAGTGAAAAACTGTTTTTT
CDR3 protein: CASSPWDRERSEKLFF

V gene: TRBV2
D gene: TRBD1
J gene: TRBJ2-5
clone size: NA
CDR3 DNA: TGTGCCAGCAGTCGAGACAGGGTCCAAGAGACCCAGTACTTC
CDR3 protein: CASSRDRVQETQYF

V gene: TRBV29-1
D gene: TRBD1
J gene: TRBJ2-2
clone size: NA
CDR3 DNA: TGCAGCGCAGGGACAGGGGGGAACACCGGGGAGCTGTTTTTT
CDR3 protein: CSAGTGGNTGELFF

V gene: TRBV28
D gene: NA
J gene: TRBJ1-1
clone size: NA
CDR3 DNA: TGTGCCAGCACCCCCCGGGACACTGAAGCTTTCTTT
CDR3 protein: CASTPRDTEAFF

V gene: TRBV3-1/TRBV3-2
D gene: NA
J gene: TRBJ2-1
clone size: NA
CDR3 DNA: TGTGCCAGCAGCCCTCTATCGAGAGGGCCGGACAATGAGCAGTTCTTC
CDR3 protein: CASSPLSRGPDNEQFF

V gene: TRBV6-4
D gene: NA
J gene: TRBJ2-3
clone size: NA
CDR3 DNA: TGTGCCAGCAGTGAAGTCCCCGGGGGAGGTGACACAGATACGCAGTATTTT
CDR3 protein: CASSEVPGGGDTDTQYF

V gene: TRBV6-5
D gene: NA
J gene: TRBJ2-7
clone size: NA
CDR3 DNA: TGTGCCAGCACACACCCCCCCACAGGGTATGGCGAGCAGTACTTC
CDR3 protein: CASTHPPTGYGEQYF

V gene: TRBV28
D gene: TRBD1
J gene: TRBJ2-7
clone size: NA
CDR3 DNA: TGTGCCAGCAGTCCCCCACAGACAGGGCCTACCTACGAGCAGTACTTC
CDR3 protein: CASSPPQTGPTYEQYF

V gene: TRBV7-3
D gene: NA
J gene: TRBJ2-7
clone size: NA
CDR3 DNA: TGTGCCAGCAGCTTATCCGGGGGACTTAGGCAGCAGTACTTC
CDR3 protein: CASSLSGGLRQQYF

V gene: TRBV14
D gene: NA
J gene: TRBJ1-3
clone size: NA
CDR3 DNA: TGTGCCAGCAGCCAAGCTCGTCAGAACACCATATATTTT
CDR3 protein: CASSQARQNTIYF

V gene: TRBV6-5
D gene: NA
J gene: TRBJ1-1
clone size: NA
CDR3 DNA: TGTGCCAGCAGTTACATGGGGGGAGGAAGGACTGAAGCTTTCTTT
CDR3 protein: CASSYMGGGRTEAFF

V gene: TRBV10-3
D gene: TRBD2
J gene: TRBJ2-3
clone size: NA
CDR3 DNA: TGTGCCATCAGAAAATCCCGGGACTACGCCGATACGCAGTATTTT
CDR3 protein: CAIRKSRDYADTQYF

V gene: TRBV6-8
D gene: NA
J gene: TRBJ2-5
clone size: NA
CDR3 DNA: TGTGCCAGCACCGCTCGTGAGGGAAGACAAGAGACCCAGTACTTC
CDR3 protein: CASTAREGRQETQYF

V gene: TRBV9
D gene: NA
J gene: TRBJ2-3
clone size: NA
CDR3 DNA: TGTGCCAGCAGCGCCCTGTCAGGGTTTGGAGCAGATACGCAGTATTTT
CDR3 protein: CASSALSGFGADTQYF

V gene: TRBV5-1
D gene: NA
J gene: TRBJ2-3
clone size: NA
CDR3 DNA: TGCGCCAGCAGCTTGGCAGGAACGAGCACAGATACGCAGTATTTT
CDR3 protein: CASSLAGTSTDTQYF

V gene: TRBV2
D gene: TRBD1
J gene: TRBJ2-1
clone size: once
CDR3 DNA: TGTGCCAGCACCCAGGGGGCTATGGTTACTGAGCAGTTCTTC
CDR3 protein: CASTQGAMVTEQFF

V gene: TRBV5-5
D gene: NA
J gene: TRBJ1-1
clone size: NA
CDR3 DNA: TGTGCCAGCCGCTTTCACGGTCGTGAAGCTTTCTTT
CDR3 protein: CASRFHGREAFF

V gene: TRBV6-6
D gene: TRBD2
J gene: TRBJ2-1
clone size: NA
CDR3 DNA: TGTGCCAGCTACCAAGGGACTAGCGGGGGCAATGAGCAGTTCTTC
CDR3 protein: CASYQGTSGGNEQFF

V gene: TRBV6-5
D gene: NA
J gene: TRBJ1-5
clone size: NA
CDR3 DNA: TGTGCCAGCAGCTCGGGGGGGCCCCAGCATTTT
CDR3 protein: CASSSGGPQHF

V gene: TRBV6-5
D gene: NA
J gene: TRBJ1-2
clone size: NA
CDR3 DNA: TGTGCCAGCAGTTACGGGGACACTGCTAACTATGGCTACACCTTC
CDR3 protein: CASSYGDTANYGYTF

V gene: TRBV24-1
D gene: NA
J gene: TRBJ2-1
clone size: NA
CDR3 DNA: TGTGCCACCAGTGGCTGGGAGGTTAGCAATGAGCAGTTCTTC
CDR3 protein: CATSGWEVSNEQFF

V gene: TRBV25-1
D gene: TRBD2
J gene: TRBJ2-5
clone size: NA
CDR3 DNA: TGTGCCAGCAGTGCCCCGGAGGACGGGAGGTCCCAGTACTTC
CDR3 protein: CASSAPEDGRSQYF

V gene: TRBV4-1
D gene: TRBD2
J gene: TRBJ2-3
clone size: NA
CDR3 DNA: TGCGCCAGCAGCCCCGAGCGGGGCTTAAGCACAGATACGCAGTATTTT
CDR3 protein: CASSPERGLSTDTQYF

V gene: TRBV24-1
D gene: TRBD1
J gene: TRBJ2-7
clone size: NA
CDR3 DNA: TGTGCCACCAGTGAGGCGGGACAGGGAGGTTACTACGAGCAGTACTTC
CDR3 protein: CATSEAGQGGYYEQYF

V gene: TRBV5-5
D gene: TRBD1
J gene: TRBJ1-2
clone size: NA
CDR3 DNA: TGTGCCAGCAGCTTGGGACAGGGGGCGAAGGGCTACACCTTC
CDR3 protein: CASSLGQGAKGYTF

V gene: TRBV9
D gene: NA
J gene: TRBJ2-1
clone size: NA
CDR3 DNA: TGTGCCAGCAGCGTAGGACCACTTCGGAGCGAAGGTGAGCAGTTCTTC
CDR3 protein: CASSVGPLRSEGEQFF

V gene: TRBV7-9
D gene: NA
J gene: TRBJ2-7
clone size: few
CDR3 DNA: TGTGCCAGCAGCTTAACCCCGACAGGTGAAAGCTACGAGCAGTACTTC
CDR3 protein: CASSLTPTGESYEQYF

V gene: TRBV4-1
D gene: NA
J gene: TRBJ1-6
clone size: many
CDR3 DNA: TGCGCCAGCAGCCAAGATACAGGGAGCTCCTATAATTCACCCCTCCACTTT
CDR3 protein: CASSQDTGSSYNSPLHF

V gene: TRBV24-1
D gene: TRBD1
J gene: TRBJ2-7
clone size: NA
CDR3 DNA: TGTGCCACCAGTGATTCCGCAGGGGGCTTCAAGACCGAGCAGTACTTC
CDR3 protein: CATSDSAGGFKTEQYF

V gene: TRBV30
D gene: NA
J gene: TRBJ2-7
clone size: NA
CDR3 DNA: TGTGCCTGGAGTCCCCAACACTCCTACGAGCAGTACTTC
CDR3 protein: CAWSPQHSYEQYF

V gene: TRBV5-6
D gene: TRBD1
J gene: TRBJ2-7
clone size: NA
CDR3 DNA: TGTGCCAGCAGACCCGGGACAGGGTCAAGTTGGTACTTC
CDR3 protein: CASRPGTGSSWYF

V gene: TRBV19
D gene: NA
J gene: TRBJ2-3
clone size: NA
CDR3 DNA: TGTGCCAGTAGTACCAGACACTTAGGCACAGATACGCAGTATTTT
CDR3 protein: CASSTRHLGTDTQYF

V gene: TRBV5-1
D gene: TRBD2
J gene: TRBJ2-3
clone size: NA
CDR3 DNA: TGCGCCAGCAGCCCAATCCCGGGACAGAGGACTAGCGGGGATGATACGCAGTATTTT
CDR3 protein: CASSPIPGQRTSGDDTQYF

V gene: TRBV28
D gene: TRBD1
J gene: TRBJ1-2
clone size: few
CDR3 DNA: TGTGCCAGCAGTCCTCAGGGGGCGCCCTATGGCTACACCTTC
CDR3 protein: CASSPQGAPYGYTF

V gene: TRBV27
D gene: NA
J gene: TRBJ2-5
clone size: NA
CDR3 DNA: TGTGCCAGCGCCCGGGGGGCGGGGGAGACCCAGTACTTC
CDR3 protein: CASARGAGETQYF

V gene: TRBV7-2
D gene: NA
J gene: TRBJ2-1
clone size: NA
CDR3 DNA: TGTGCCAGCAGCTTAGGGGGCTGGGGTGAGCAGTTCTTC
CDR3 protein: CASSLGGWGEQFF

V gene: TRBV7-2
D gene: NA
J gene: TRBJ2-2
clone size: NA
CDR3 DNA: TGTGCCAGCAGTTCAGAGATGAGGCCCTCGAGCACCGGGGAGCTGTTTTTT
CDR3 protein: CASSSEMRPSSTGELFF

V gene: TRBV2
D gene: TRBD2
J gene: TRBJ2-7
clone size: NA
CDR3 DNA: TGTGCCAGCTTGGGAGGGTCTGCGGGTCTCCCCAACGAGCAGTACTTC
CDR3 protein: CASLGGSAGLPNEQYF

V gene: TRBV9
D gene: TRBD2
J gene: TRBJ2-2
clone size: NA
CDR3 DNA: TGTGCCAGCAGCTCTGGGGAGGGCCTGGGCACCGGGGAGCTGTTTTTT
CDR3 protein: CASSSGEGLGTGELFF

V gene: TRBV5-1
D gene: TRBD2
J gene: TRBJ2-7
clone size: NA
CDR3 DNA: TGCGCCAGCAGCCCCGCTAGCGGGGGGACCCCCTACGAGCAGTACTTC
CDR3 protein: CASSPASGGTPYEQYF

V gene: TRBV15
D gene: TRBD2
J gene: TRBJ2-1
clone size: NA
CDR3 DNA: TGTGCCACCAGCAGAGATCGCCGTAGCGGGGGACAAACGGGGGAGTCGTTCTTC
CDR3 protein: CATSRDRRSGGQTGESFF

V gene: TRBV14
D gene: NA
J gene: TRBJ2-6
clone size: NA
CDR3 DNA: TGTGCCAGCAGCCAAGAACCAGGCGGGCAGAGCTCTGGGGCCAACGTCCTGACTTTC
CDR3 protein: CASSQEPGGQSSGANVLTF

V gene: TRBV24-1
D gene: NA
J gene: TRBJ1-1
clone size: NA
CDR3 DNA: TGTGCCACCAGTGAGGGGGGGGTGAATGAAGCTTTCTTT
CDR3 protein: CATSEGGVNEAFF

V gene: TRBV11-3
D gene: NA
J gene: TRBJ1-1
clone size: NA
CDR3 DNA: TGTGCCAGCAGTCAGGGTGGTACTGAAGCTTTCTTT
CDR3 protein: CASSQGGTEAFF

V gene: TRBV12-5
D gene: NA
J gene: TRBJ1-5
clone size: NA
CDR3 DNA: TGTGCTAGTGGTTTGGTACGGGGGGCCCAGCATTTT
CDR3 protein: CASGLVRGAQHF

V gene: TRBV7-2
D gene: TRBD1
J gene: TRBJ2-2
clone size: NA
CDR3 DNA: TGTGCCAGCAGCCTGGGACAGGGGAACACCGGGGAGCTGTTTTTT
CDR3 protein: CASSLGQGNTGELFF

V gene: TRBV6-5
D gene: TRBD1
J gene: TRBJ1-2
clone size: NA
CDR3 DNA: TGTGCCAGCAGTCGGACAGGGCTCTATGGCTACACCTTC
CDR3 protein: CASSRTGLYGYTF

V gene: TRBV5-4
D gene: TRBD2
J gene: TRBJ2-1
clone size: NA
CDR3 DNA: TGTGCCAGCAGCTTTAGCGGGAGATGGGGCAATGAGCAGTTCTTC
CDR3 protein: CASSFSGRWGNEQFF

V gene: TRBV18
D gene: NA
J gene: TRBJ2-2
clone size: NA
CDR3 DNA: TGTGCCAGCTCACCTCGTGGGGGCCCTATTTCGAACACCGGGGAGCTGTTTTTT
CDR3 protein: CASSPRGGPISNTGELFF

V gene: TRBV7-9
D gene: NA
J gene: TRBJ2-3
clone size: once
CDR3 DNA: TGTGCCAGCGGGCTTTTGGTAGGCCTCCGTCTCGATACGCAGTATTTT
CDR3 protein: CASGLLVGLRLDTQYF

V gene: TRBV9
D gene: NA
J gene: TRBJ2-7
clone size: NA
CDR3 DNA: TGTGCCAGCAGCGGGACGGGGACCTACGAGCAGTACTTC
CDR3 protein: CASSGTGTYEQYF

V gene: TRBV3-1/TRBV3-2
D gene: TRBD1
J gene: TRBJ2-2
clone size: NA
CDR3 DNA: TGTGCCAGCAGCGCTACAGGGGGCCCAGCCGGGGAGCTGTTTTTT
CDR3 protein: CASSATGGPAGELFF

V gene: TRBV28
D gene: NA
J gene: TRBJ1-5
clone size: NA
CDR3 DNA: TGTGCCAGCAGTTCCGTAGGGGTTAGCAATCAGCCCCAGCATTTT
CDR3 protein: CASSSVGVSNQPQHF

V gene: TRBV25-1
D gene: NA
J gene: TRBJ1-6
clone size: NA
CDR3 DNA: TGTGCCAGCAGCGCTAATGGTGGTTCACCCCTCCACTTT
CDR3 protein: CASSANGGSPLHF